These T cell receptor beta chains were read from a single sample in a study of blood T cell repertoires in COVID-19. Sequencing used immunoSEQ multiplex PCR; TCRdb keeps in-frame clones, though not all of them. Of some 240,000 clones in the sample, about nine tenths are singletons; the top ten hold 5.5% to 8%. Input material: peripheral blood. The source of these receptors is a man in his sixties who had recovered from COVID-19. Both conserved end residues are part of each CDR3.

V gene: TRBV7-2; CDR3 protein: CASSQAGTSQRMLTF
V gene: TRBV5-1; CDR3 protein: CASSWGTGGTEAFF
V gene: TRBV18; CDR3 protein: CASSPPSGGSYNEQFF
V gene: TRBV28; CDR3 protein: CASSLWGQGKTENIQYF
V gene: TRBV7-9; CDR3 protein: CASSLGVGITDTQYF
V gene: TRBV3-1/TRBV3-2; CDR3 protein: CASSQPGQGNYGYTF
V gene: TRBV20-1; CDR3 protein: CSASSGGNTGELFF
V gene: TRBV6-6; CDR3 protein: CASRRPGDGETQYF
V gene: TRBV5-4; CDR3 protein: CASSGGKAGADTQYF
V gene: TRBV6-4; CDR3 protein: CASSDSVVEDRGPGNEKLFF
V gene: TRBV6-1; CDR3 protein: CASSDTGQGQTQYF
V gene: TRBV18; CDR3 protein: CASSHGAGEGEQFF
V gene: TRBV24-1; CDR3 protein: CATSDLQTSGSIDEQFF
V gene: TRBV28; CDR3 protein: CASTNSGTGTNQPQHF
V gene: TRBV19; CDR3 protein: CASTPGTFYNEQFF
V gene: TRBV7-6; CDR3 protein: CASSLEGTSGGAPDTQYF
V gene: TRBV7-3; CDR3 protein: CASSLAGGPRTDTQYF
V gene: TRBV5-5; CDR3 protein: CASSLVGRSNYGYTF
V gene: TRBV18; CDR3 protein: CASSPQTGAPLEKLFF
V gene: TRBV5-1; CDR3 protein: CASSLSPGTDTQYF
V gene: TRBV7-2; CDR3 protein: CAGRLAGEGADTQYF
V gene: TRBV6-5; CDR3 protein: CASNPDPGGQSEQYF
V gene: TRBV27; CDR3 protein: CASRGGETAGNTIYF
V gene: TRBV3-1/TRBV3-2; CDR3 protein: CASSQPGQRKETQYF
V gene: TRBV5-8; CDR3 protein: CASSFIPDLNTEAFF
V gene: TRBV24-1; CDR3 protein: CATSETGGDYGYTF
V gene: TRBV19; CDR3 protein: CASSRDSAAYEQYF
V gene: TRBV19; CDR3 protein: CASSRRGTETQYF
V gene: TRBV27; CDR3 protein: CASPPSPGQGTGANVLTF